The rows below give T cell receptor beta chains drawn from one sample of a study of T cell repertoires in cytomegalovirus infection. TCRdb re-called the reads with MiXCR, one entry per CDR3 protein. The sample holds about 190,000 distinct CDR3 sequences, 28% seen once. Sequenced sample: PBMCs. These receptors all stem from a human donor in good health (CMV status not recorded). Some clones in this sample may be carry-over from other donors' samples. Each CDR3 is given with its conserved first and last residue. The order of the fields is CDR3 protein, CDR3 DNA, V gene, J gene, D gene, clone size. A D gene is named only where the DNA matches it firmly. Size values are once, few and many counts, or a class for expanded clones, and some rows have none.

CDR3: CASSYFMINEQFF; DNA: TGTGCCAGCAGCTACTTCATGATCAATGAGCAGTTCTTC; V: TRBV11-2; J: TRBJ2-1; D: .; size: .
CDR3: CASIVRLNTEAFF; DNA: TGTGCCAGCATTGTTCGCTTGAACACTGAAGCTTTCTTT; V: TRBV12-3/TRBV12-4; J: TRBJ1-1; D: .; size: many
CDR3: CASSPLGQGGEQYF; DNA: TGTGCCAGCAGCCCACTCGGACAGGGTGGCGAGCAGTACTTC; V: TRBV7-3; J: TRBJ2-7; D: TRBD1; size: .
CDR3: CAISRTSGAVGDTQYF; DNA: TGTGCCATCAGTCGGACTAGCGGGGCTGTCGGAGATACGCAGTATTTT; V: TRBV10-3; J: TRBJ2-3; D: TRBD2; size: .
CDR3: CASSRTGVNTEAFF; DNA: TGTGCCAGCAGCCGGACAGGGGTGAACACTGAAGCTTTCTTT; V: TRBV7-4; J: TRBJ1-1; D: TRBD1; size: few
CDR3: CASSPGTGTDSYEQYF; DNA: TGTGCCAGCAGCCCCGGGACAGGGACGGACTCCTACGAGCAGTACTTC; V: TRBV6-5; J: TRBJ2-7; D: TRBD1; size: .
CDR3: CASSSRQGLQYF; DNA: TGTGCCAGCAGCTCCCGTCAGGGACTCCAGTACTTC; V: TRBV7-9; J: TRBJ2-4; D: .; size: many
CDR3: CASSDRAGGDTQYF; DNA: TGTGCCAGCAGCGACAGGGCCGGAGGAGATACGCAGTATTTT; V: TRBV11-3; J: TRBJ2-3; D: TRBD1; size: many
CDR3: CASSLERKTNYGYTF; DNA: TGTGCCAGCAGCTTAGAGAGGAAGACTAACTATGGCTACACCTTC; V: TRBV7-2; J: TRBJ1-2; D: .; size: few
CDR3: CASTTLAGTQNTEAFF; DNA: TGTGCCAGCACTACACTCGCCGGGACGCAGAACACTGAAGCTTTCTTT; V: TRBV27; J: TRBJ1-1; D: .; size: .
CDR3: CASSLDGQANEKLFF; DNA: TGCGCCAGCAGCTTGGACGGACAGGCTAATGAAAAACTGTTTTTT; V: TRBV5-1; J: TRBJ1-4; D: TRBD1; size: .